Listed below are T cell receptor beta chains from one sample, sequenced in a study of beta chain features in type 1 diabetes. TCRdb's table, derived via immunoSEQ multiplex PCR, lists solely in-frame clones and lacks some. The sample yields 900,000 or so clones, under 20% seen once. The specimen was naive CD4+ T cells from blood. The receptor source for this set is a woman younger than 35 in good health. Each CDR3 is given without its conserved first and last residue. D genes are given only for firm matches.

v_call	cdr3_length	j_call	d_call	cdr3_aa
TRBV27	13	TRBJ2-7	NA	ASSSLPGQYYEQY
TRBV10-3	11	TRBJ1-5	NA	AIRNTGNQPQH
TRBV4-1	14	TRBJ2-5	TRBD1	ASSRSGQGKEETQY
TRBV20-1	6	TRBJ1-2	NA	SVYGGY
TRBV2	11	TRBJ1-5	NA	ASSGDQDQPQH
TRBV1	18	TRBJ1-5	NA	TSSGLRAGAGGLSNQPQH
TRBV4-2	12	TRBJ1-1	TRBD1	ASTSSRGDTEAF
TRBV10-2	12	TRBJ2-7	NA	ASSDWTFPYEQY
TRBV5-6	13	TRBJ1-1	NA	ASSLVMGWNTEAF
TRBV27	12	TRBJ1-4	NA	ASGNSPTNEKLF
TRBV7-2	15	TRBJ2-5	NA	ASSLTKGGRTRRTQY
TRBV18	11	TRBJ1-5	NA	ASSRDGNQPQH
TRBV6-6	12	TRBJ1-1	NA	ASSYGTLNTEAF
TRBV29-1	10	TRBJ2-5	TRBD1	SVRQGSETQY
TRBV7-2	12	TRBJ1-1	NA	ASSLGPLNTEAF
TRBV7-9	14	TRBJ2-1	NA	ASSFGGSGAYNEQF
TRBV5-1	11	TRBJ1-4	NA	ASSLWENEKLF
TRBV5-4	11	TRBJ2-5	NA	ASGKDNQETQY
TRBV18	14	TRBJ1-4	NA	ASSPPSRGYNEKLF
TRBV4-2	13	TRBJ2-1	NA	ASSRERIGFNEQF
TRBV18	13	TRBJ2-1	TRBD1	ASSPTGDSYNEQF
TRBV5-1	12	TRBJ2-7	NA	ASSLARPFYEQY
TRBV15	13	TRBJ1-1	TRBD1	ATSRATGGGTEAF
TRBV9	13	TRBJ1-5	TRBD1	ASSATGTGFQPQH
TRBV19	14	TRBJ2-2	NA	ASKPPSNWNTGELF
TRBV5-4	12	TRBJ2-2	NA	ASSLGQNTGELF
TRBV7-9	10	TRBJ2-7	NA	ASSGQGYEQY
TRBV4-1	12	TRBJ1-1	TRBD1	ASSQTGVRTEAF
TRBV10-3	11	TRBJ1-4	NA	ATSSEINEKLF
TRBV7-9	13	TRBJ2-7	NA	ASSLGSGRTYEQY
TRBV5-6	13	TRBJ2-2	TRBD2	ASSEGLAGVRELF
TRBV10-3	12	TRBJ2-1	TRBD2	AISDLAGPNEQF
TRBV11-2	12	TRBJ2-7	TRBD1	ASSNPGQGDEQY
TRBV7-2	17	TRBJ2-7	TRBD1	ASSSEGGTGYYGTYEQY
TRBV7-2	11	TRBJ2-7	NA	ASSSSYSYEQY
TRBV4-3	15	TRBJ2-5	TRBD2	ASSQSRFSGSGETQY
TRBV19	13	TRBJ2-6	NA	ASSILTSGANVLT
TRBV7-8	9	TRBJ2-1	NA	ASSLMNEQF
TRBV5-4	13	TRBJ2-4	TRBD2	ASSLRAGGKNIQY
TRBV6-5	11	TRBJ2-7	NA	ARERTDFYEQY
TRBV19	9	TRBJ2-7	TRBD1	ASGDRVEQY
TRBV28	10	TRBJ2-7	NA	ASSPSPDEQY
TRBV6-6	11	TRBJ1-2	NA	ASSYVQVDGYT
TRBV10-3	11	TRBJ2-3	TRBD1	AIGDRERDTQY
TRBV9	14	TRBJ2-1	TRBD2	ASSSRPAGGPYEQF
TRBV18	12	TRBJ2-1	TRBD2	ASSRTSGNNEQF
TRBV4-3	12	TRBJ2-2	NA	ASSQDRWTGELF
TRBV6-5	12	TRBJ2-5	NA	ASILRQNQETQY
TRBV18	14	TRBJ2-5	NA	ASSALEGLVDETQY
TRBV6-6	12	TRBJ2-7	NA	ASRSTGPRDEQY